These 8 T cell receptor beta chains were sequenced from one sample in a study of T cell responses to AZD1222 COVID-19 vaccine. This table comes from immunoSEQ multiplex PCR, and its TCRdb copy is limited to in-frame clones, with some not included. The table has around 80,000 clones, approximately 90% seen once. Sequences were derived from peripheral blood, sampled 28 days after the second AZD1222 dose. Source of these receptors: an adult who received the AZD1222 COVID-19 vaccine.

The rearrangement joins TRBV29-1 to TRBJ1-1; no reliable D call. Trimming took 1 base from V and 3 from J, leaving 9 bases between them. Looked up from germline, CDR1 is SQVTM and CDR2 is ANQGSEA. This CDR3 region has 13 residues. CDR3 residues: CSVEAKTHTEAFF. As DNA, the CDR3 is TGCAGCGTTGAAGCTAAAACCCACACTGAAGCTTTCTTT.

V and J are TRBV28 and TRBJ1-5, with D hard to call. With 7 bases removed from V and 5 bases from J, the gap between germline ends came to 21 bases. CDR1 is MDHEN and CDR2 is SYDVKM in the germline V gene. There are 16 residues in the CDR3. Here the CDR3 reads CASTHPASPGDQPQHF. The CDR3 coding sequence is TGTGCCAGCACACACCCGGCGTCCCCTGGGGATCAGCCCCAGCATTTT.

The CDR3 DNA follows: TGTGCCAGCCCCCTGGACAGGCTCCAAGAGACCCAGTACTTC. This codes for CASPLDRLQETQYF. The chain employs TRBV27 and TRBJ2-5; TRBD1 agrees at 7 bases. This CDR3 has 14 amino acids. V lost 8 bases, J lost 1 base, and 7 bases stayed unmatched. Germline V gene lookup returns CDR1 MNHEY and CDR2 SMNVEV (reference sequence).

The CDR3 DNA reads as TGCAGCGTCGCCACAGGGGTGGATCAGCCCCAGCATTTT. Encoded protein: CSVATGVDQPQHF. The chain combines TRBV29-1 with TRBJ1-5, with 7 bases matching TRBD1. The length of the CDR3 is 13 residues. The trim removed 6 bases at V and 5 bases at J, leaving 7 bases unmatched. CDR1 and CDR2 (germline): SQVTM, ANQGSEA.

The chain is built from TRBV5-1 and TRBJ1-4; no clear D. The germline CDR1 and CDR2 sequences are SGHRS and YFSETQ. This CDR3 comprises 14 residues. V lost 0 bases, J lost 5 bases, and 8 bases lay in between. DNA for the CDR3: TGCGCCAGCAGCTTGGCCTCGGGGAATGAAAAACTGTTTTTT. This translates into CASSLASGNEKLFF.

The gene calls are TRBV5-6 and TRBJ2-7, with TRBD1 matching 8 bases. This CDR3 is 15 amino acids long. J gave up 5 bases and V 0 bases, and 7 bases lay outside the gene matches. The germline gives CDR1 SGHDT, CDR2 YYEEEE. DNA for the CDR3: TGTGCCAGCAGCTTGGTAGGTCAGGGGGCTCACGAGCAGTACTTC. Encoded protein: CASSLVGQGAHEQYF.

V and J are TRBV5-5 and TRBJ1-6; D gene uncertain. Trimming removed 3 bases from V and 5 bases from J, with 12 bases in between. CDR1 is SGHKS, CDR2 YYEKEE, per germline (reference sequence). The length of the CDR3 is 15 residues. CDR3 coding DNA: TGTGCCAGCAGCTCGCCGGGCGTCCATAATTCACCCCTCCACTTT. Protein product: CASSSPGVHNSPLHF. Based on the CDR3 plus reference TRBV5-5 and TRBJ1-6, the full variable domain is DAGVTQSPTHLIKTRGQQVTLRCSPISGHKSVSWYQQVLGQGPQFIFQYYEKEERGRGNFPDRFSARQFPNYSSELNVNALLLGDSALYLCASSSPGVHNSPLHFGNGTRLTVT.

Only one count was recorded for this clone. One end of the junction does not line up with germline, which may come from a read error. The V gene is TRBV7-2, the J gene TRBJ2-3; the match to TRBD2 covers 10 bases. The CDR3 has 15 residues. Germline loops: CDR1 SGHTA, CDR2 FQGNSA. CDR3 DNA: TGTGCCAGCAGCATAGCGGGAGGACTGGCAGATACGCAGTATTTT. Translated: CASSIAGGLADTQYF.